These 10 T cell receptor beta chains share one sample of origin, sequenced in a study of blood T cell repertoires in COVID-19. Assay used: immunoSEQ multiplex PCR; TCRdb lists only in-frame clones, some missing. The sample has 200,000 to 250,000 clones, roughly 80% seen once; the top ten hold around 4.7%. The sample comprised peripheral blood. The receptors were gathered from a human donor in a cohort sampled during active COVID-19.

CDR3 nucleotide sequence: TGTGCCAGCAGCCTCCTCACAGGAGTTAACTACGAGCAGTACTTC. Translating gives CASSLLTGVNYEQYF. This rearrangement joins TRBV28 to TRBJ2-7; possibly TRBD1 for D (5 bases). Deletions cut 6 bases from V and 3 bases from J, with 18 bases between. The CDR3 is made up of 15 amino acids. The V gene's germline CDR1 is MDHEN and CDR2 SYDVKM.

The CDR3 sequence is CASSQGTDTYGYTF. The DNA of the CDR3 is TGTGCCAGCAGCCAAGGGACAGATACCTATGGCTACACCTTC. This sequence joins TRBV4-2 and TRBJ1-2; D might be TRBD1 (6 bases). Trimming removed 1 base from V and 4 bases from J, with 10 bases in between. The CDR3 loop spans 14 amino acids. Germline V gives CDR1 LGHNA, CDR2 YNFKEQ.

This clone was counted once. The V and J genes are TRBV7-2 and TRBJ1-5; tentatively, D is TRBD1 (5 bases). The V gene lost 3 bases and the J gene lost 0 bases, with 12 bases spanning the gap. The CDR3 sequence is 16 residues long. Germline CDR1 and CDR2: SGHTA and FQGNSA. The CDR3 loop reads CASSFQGPHSNQPQHF. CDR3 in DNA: TGTGCCAGCAGCTTCCAGGGTCCTCATAGCAATCAGCCCCAGCATTTT.

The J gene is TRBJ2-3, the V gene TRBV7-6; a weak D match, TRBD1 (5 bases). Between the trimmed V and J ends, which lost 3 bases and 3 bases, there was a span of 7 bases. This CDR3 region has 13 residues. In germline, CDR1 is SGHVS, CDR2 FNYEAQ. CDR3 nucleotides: TGTGCCAGCAGCTTTAGGGGAACAGATACGCAGTATTTT. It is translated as CASSFRGTDTQYF.

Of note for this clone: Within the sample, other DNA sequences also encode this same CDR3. The CDR3 DNA sequence: TGTGCCAGCTCCCTTGGGGGCTCACCCTACGAGCAGTACTTC. Its translation is CASSLGGSPYEQYF. V gene TRBV18 combines with J gene TRBJ2-7; D perhaps matches TRBD1 (6 bases). Germline CDR1 and CDR2: KGHSH and LQKENI. CDR3 length: 14 amino acids. Trimming left V 6 bases short and J 2 bases short, with 14 bases between.

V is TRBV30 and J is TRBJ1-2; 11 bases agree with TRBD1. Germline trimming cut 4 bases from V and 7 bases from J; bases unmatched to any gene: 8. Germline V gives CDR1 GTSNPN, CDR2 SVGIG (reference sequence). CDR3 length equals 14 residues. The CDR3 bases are TGTGCCTGGACTAGGACAGGGGGCTCCATTGGCTACACCTTC. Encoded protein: CAWTRTGGSIGYTF.

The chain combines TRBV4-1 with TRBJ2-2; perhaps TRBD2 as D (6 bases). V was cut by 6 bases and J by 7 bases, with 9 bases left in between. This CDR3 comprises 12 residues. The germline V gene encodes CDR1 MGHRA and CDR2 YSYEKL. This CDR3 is CASSRGIGELFF. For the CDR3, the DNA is TGCGCCAGCAGTCGGGGGATCGGGGAGCTGTTTTTT.

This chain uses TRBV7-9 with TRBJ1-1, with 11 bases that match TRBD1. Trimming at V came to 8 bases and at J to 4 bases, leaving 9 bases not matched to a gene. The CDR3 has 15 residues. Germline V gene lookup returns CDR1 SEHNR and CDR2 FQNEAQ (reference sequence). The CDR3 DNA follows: TGTGCCAGCGACGCCCAGGGGACAGGGGGCACTGAAGCTTTCTTT. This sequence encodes CASDAQGTGGTEAFF.

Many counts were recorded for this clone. CDR3 sequence: CASSDRDSYNEQFF. CDR3 DNA: TGTGCCAGCAGCGACCGGGACAGCTACAATGAGCAGTTCTTC. The rearrangement links TRBV27 to TRBJ2-1; 7 bases match TRBD1. Losses at the gene ends were 6 bases for V and 3 bases for J; bases not matched to a gene: 5. Germline values: CDR1 MNHEY, CDR2 SMNVEV (reference sequence). The CDR3 runs to 14 residues.

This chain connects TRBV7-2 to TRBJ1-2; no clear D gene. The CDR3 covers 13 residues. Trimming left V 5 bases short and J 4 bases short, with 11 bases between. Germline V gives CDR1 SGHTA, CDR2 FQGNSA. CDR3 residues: CASSQPGSYGYTF. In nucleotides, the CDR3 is TGTGCCAGCAGCCAACCGGGGTCCTATGGCTACACCTTC. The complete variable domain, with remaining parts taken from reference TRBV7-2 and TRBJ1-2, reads GAGVSQSPSNKVTEKGKDVELRCDPISGHTALYWYRQSLGQGLEFLIYFQGNSAPDKSGLPSDRFSAERTGGSVSTLTIQRTQQEDSAVYLCASSQPGSYGYTFGSGTRLTVV.